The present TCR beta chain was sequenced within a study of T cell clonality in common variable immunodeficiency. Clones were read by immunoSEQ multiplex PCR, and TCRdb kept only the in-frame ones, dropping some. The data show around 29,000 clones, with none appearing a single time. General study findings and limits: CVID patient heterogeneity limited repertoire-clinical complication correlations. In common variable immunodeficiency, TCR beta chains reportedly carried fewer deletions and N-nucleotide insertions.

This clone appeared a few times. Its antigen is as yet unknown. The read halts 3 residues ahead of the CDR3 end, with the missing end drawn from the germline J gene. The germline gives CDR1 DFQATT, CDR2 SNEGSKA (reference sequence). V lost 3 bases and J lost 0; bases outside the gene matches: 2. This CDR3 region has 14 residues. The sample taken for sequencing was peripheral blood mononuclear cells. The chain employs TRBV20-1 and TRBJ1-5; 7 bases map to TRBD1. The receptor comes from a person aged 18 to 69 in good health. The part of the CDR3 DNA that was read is TGCAGTGCTAGGACAGGGAATAGCAATCAGCCC. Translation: CSARTGNSNQP. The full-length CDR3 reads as CSARTGNSNQPQHF.